This paragraph covers one T cell receptor beta chain sequence. This sample is drawn from a study of Ad26.COV2.S vaccination and SARS-CoV-2 variants. The treatment here: roughly 20 received Ad26.COV2.S at low or high dose, single or two shots; 5 received placebo; per-sample allocation not given. Repertoires come from day 63 after the first vaccine or placebo injection. The CDR3 is 16 residues long. V was trimmed by 2 bases and J by 3 bases, leaving 17 bases between them. The data were produced by immunoSEQ multiplex PCR, yet TCRdb's version contains in-frame clones alone and is incomplete. The sample contains over 450,000 clones, about 89% of which appear only once.

V usage is TRBV23-1 and J usage is TRBJ2-7; D might be TRBD1 or TRBD2, each matching 5 bases. TRBV23-1 is recorded as an ORF, its role being uncertain. This specimen was peripheral blood, taken in a trial of Ad26.COV2.S vaccine versus placebo. This receptor was obtained from a person aged 18-60 years who received the Ad26.COV2.S COVID-19 vaccine or a placebo. The CDR3: CASSQKPYRDGYEQYF. CDR3 in DNA: TGCGCCAGCAGTCAAAAACCATACCGGGACGGCTACGAGCAGTACTTC.